Listed below are T cell receptor beta chains from one sample, sequenced in a study of early T cells in non-severe SARS-CoV-2 infection. In TCRdb, the 5' RACE reads were re-called with MiXCR into one record per CDR3 protein. The table lists 70,000 or so distinct CDR3 sequences, around 13% of them singletons. Sequencing was performed on whole blood. All receptors come from an adult who was a healthcare worker with PCR-confirmed SARS-CoV-2 infection or an uninfected control (not recorded which). CDR3s include the opening cysteine and the closing phenylalanine or tryptophan. The D gene is left open where the match is weak. Clone size is given for some rows only: seen once, a few or many times, or a class if the clone is expanded.

clone_size: few
v_call: TRBV27
cdr3_length: 16
d_call: TRBD2
j_call: TRBJ2-1
cdr3_nt: TGTGCCAGCAGTTTTCCCGCTAGCGGGAAGTACAATGAGCAGTTCTTC
cdr3_aa: CASSFPASGKYNEQFF

clone_size: many
v_call: TRBV27
cdr3_length: 14
d_call: TRBD1
j_call: TRBJ2-7
cdr3_nt: TGTGCCAGCACCCCGGGACAGGGGGGTTGGGAGCAGTACTTC
cdr3_aa: CASTPGQGGWEQYF

clone_size: many
v_call: TRBV30
cdr3_length: 14
d_call: .
j_call: TRBJ2-7
cdr3_nt: TGTGCCTGGAGTGTATGGGGCCGCTCCTACGAGCAGTACTTC
cdr3_aa: CAWSVWGRSYEQYF

clone_size: .
v_call: TRBV12-3/TRBV12-4
cdr3_length: 14
d_call: .
j_call: TRBJ2-1
cdr3_nt: TGTGCCAGCAGTTCCCAGGGATACTACAATGAGCAGTTCTTC
cdr3_aa: CASSSQGYYNEQFF

clone_size: many
v_call: TRBV7-9
cdr3_length: 15
d_call: TRBD1
j_call: TRBJ2-7
cdr3_nt: TGTGCCAGCAGCCTCCGGGACAGGGGAACCTACGAGCAGTACTTC
cdr3_aa: CASSLRDRGTYEQYF

clone_size: many
v_call: TRBV20-1
cdr3_length: 13
d_call: TRBD2
j_call: TRBJ2-1
cdr3_nt: TGCAGTGCTAGATTGGGGGGGTACAATGAGCAGTTCTTC
cdr3_aa: CSARLGGYNEQFF

clone_size: .
v_call: TRBV10-3
cdr3_length: 15
d_call: .
j_call: TRBJ1-6
cdr3_nt: TGTGCCATCAGTGATGGCGGGAGGGGGGCTTCACCCCTCCACTTT
cdr3_aa: CAISDGGRGASPLHF

clone_size: many
v_call: TRBV7-2
cdr3_length: 16
d_call: .
j_call: TRBJ2-5
cdr3_nt: TGTGCCAGCAGCTTAGCTGTGAGTAGCGGCCAAGAGACCCAGTACTTC
cdr3_aa: CASSLAVSSGQETQYF

clone_size: many
v_call: TRBV12-3/TRBV12-4
cdr3_length: 14
d_call: .
j_call: TRBJ1-5
cdr3_nt: TGTGCCAGCAGCCCTAATACAGGGAGGGTCGGCCCGATTTTT
cdr3_aa: CASSPNTGRVGPIF

clone_size: many
v_call: TRBV12-3/TRBV12-4
cdr3_length: 16
d_call: .
j_call: TRBJ2-6
cdr3_nt: TGTGCCAGCAGAAGGGGTCCCATCTCTGGGGCCAACGTCCTGACTTTC
cdr3_aa: CASRRGPISGANVLTF

clone_size: many
v_call: TRBV6-4
cdr3_length: 10
d_call: .
j_call: TRBJ2-7
cdr3_nt: TGTGCCAGCAACTTAACCGAGCAGTACTTC
cdr3_aa: CASNLTEQYF

clone_size: few
v_call: TRBV25-1
cdr3_length: 16
d_call: .
j_call: TRBJ2-2
cdr3_nt: TGTGCCAGCAGTGAATTGTGGGGAGGCAGGACCGGGGAGCTGTTTTTT
cdr3_aa: CASSELWGGRTGELFF

clone_size: many
v_call: TRBV7-2
cdr3_length: 17
d_call: TRBD2
j_call: TRBJ2-1
cdr3_nt: TGTGCCAGCAGCTTATCCGGGAGCGGGGGGCCGGGTAATGAGCAGTTCTTC
cdr3_aa: CASSLSGSGGPGNEQFF

clone_size: many
v_call: TRBV6-5
cdr3_length: 14
d_call: TRBD1
j_call: TRBJ1-1
cdr3_nt: TGTGCCAGCACCCCGACAGGGGTAGACACTGAAGCTTTCTTT
cdr3_aa: CASTPTGVDTEAFF

clone_size: many
v_call: TRBV7-9
cdr3_length: 15
d_call: .
j_call: TRBJ1-6
cdr3_nt: TGTGCCAGCAGCCCCGGGCGAGACAGCGAACGGTCCCTCCACTTT
cdr3_aa: CASSPGRDSERSLHF

clone_size: few
v_call: TRBV2
cdr3_length: 12
d_call: .
j_call: TRBJ2-7
cdr3_nt: TGTGCCAGCAGTGAAGATCGGGTCGAGCAGTACTTC
cdr3_aa: CASSEDRVEQYF

clone_size: many
v_call: TRBV6-2/TRBV6-3
cdr3_length: 18
d_call: TRBD1
j_call: TRBJ1-5
cdr3_nt: TGTGCCAGCAGACCCGAACGAAGCGGGACAGAAAACAATCAGCCCCAGCATTTT
cdr3_aa: CASRPERSGTENNQPQHF

clone_size: many
v_call: TRBV12-3/TRBV12-4
cdr3_length: 13
d_call: .
j_call: TRBJ2-7
cdr3_nt: TGTGCCAGCAGTCGCCTCAGGGGCATGGAGCAGTACTTC
cdr3_aa: CASSRLRGMEQYF

clone_size: few
v_call: TRBV18
cdr3_length: 15
d_call: TRBD1
j_call: TRBJ2-7
cdr3_nt: TGTGCCAGCTCATCACAGGGGGCGACAACCTACGAGCAGTACTTC
cdr3_aa: CASSSQGATTYEQYF

clone_size: many
v_call: TRBV23-1
cdr3_length: 12
d_call: .
j_call: TRBJ1-1
cdr3_nt: TGCGCCAGCAGTACAGGGTGCACTGAAGCTTTCTTT
cdr3_aa: CASSTGCTEAFF

clone_size: many
v_call: TRBV10-3
cdr3_length: 14
d_call: TRBD2
j_call: TRBJ2-5
cdr3_nt: TGTGCCATCAGTGAGTTAGGGACTAGCGAGACCCAGTACTTC
cdr3_aa: CAISELGTSETQYF

clone_size: few
v_call: TRBV9
cdr3_length: 15
d_call: .
j_call: TRBJ2-3
cdr3_nt: TGTGCCAGCACCCGGGGGGGACAGAGTACAGATACGCAGTATTTT
cdr3_aa: CASTRGGQSTDTQYF

clone_size: many
v_call: TRBV7-9
cdr3_length: 17
d_call: TRBD1
j_call: TRBJ1-2
cdr3_nt: TGTGCCAGCAGCTCTACCTCCAGGACAGGGGGAAACTATGGCTACACCTTC
cdr3_aa: CASSSTSRTGGNYGYTF

clone_size: many
v_call: TRBV2
cdr3_length: 14
d_call: TRBD1
j_call: TRBJ1-1
cdr3_nt: TGTGCCAGCATGGAGGGACAGATAAACACTGAAGCTTTCTTT
cdr3_aa: CASMEGQINTEAFF

clone_size: .
v_call: TRBV6-1
cdr3_length: 13
d_call: .
j_call: TRBJ2-1
cdr3_nt: TGTGCCAGCAGTTACCTACCTATCAATGAGCAGTTCTTC
cdr3_aa: CASSYLPINEQFF

clone_size: .
v_call: TRBV2
cdr3_length: 13
d_call: .
j_call: TRBJ1-1
cdr3_nt: TGTGCCAGCAGTTACCGGGTGAACACTGAAGCTTTCTTT
cdr3_aa: CASSYRVNTEAFF

clone_size: many
v_call: TRBV7-9
cdr3_length: 15
d_call: TRBD2
j_call: TRBJ2-1
cdr3_nt: TGTGCCAGCCGCCTTCTAGCGGGGGACTACAATGAGCAGTTCTTC
cdr3_aa: CASRLLAGDYNEQFF

clone_size: many
v_call: TRBV6-2/TRBV6-3
cdr3_length: 17
d_call: .
j_call: TRBJ2-5
cdr3_nt: TGTGCCAGCAGTTACTCGTCCCTCCAAGCACAGAAAGAGACCCAGTACTTC
cdr3_aa: CASSYSSLQAQKETQYF